The present T cell receptor beta chain was sequenced within a study of neurological immune-mediated disorders. There are many counts of this clonotype. The V gene lost 6 bases and the J gene lost 5 bases, with 14 bases spanning the gap. The CDR3 has 12 amino acids. Germline V gene data show CDR1 as DFQATT and CDR2 as SNEGSKA (reference sequence). Time point given: longitudinal time-point 3. PBMCs stored at -80 C, numbering 2 million, were the origin of the unsorted libraries. Synthesis of cDNA was performed by 5'RACE using 10-nucleotide random UMIs. MiXCR, run by TCRdb on the 5' RACE reads, gives a single entry per CDR3 protein. The data show roughly 100,000 distinct CDR3 sequences, with less than 14% seen just once and 3.1% held by the top ten.

The sequence was obtained from a female donor with HTLV-1-associated myelopathy (HAM/TSP). Source material: PBMCs. V and J are TRBV20-1 and TRBJ2-7; a weak D match, TRBD1 (5 bases). As DNA, the CDR3 is TGCAGTGCCGTTCAGGGTTCCAACGAGCAGTACTTC. Translating it yields CSAVQGSNEQYF.